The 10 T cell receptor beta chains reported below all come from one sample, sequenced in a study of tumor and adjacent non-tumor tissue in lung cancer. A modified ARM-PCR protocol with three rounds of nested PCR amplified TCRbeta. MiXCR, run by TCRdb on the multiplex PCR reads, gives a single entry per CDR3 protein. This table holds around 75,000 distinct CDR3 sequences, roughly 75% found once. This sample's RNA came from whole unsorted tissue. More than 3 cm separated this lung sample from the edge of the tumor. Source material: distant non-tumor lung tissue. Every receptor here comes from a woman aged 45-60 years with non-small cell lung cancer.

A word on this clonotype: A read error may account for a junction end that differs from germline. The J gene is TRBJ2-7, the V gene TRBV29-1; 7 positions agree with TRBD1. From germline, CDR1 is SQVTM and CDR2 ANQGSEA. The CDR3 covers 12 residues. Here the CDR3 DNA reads TGCAGCGGGGGGACAGACTCCCACGAGCAGTACTTC. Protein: CSGGTDSHEQYF.

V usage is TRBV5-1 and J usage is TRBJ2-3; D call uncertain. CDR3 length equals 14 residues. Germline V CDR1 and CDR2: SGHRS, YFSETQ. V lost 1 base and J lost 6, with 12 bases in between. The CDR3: CASSLSAEEDTQYF. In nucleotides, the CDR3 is TGCGCCAGCAGCTTGTCGGCAGAGGAGGATACGCAGTATTTT.

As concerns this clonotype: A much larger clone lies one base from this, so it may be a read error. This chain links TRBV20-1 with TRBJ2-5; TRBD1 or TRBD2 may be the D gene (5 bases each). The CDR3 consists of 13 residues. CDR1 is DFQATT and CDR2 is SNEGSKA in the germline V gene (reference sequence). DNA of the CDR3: TGCAGTACTAGACAGCCTCTACAAGAGACCCAGTACTTC. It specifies CSTRQPLQETQYF.

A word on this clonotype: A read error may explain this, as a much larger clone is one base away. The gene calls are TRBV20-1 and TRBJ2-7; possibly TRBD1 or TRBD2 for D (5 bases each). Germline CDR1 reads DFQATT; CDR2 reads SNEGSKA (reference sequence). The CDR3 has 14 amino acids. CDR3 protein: CSARTSLGPYEKYF. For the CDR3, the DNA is TGCAGTGCTAGGACAAGTCTGGGACCCTACGAGAAGTACTTC.

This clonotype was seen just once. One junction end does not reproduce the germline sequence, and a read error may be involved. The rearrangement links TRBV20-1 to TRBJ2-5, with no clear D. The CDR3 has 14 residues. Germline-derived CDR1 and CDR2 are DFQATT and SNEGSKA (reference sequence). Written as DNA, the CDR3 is TGCAGAGCCCGGTACCAAGTGATCCAAGAGACCCACTACTTC. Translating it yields CRARYQVIQETHYF.

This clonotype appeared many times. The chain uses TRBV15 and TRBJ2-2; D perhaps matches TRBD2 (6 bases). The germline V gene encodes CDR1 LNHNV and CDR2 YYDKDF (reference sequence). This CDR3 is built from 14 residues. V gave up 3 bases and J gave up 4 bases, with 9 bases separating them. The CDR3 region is CATSSWGVTGELFF. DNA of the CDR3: TGTGCCACCAGCAGCTGGGGGGTCACCGGGGAGCTGTTTTTT.

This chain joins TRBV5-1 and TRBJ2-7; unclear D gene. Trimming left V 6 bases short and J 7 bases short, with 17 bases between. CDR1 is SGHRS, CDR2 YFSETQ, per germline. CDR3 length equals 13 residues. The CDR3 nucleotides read TGCGCCAGCAACTTCGGTGAACGCATGGAGCAGTACTTC. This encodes CASNFGERMEQYF.

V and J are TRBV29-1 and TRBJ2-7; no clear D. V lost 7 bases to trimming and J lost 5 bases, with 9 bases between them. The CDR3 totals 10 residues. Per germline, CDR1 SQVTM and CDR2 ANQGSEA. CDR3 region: CSDIQHEQYF. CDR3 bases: TGCAGCGATATACAGCACGAGCAGTACTTC.

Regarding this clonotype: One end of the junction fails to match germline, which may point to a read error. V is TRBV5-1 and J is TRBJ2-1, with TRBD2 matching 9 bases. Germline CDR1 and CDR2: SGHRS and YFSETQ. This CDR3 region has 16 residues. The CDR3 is CASSPPVSGSSVEQFF. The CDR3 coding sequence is TGCGCCAGCAGCCCCCCGGTTAGCGGGAGCTCAGTTGAGCAGTTTTTC.

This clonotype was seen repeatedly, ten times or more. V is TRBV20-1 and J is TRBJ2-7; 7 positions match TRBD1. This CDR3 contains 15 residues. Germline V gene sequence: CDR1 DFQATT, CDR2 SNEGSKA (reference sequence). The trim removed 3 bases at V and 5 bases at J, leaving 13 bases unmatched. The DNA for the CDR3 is TGCAGTGCTAGTTTCTTCCTTCACAGGGGCCACGAGCAGTACTTC. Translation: CSASFFLHRGHEQYF.